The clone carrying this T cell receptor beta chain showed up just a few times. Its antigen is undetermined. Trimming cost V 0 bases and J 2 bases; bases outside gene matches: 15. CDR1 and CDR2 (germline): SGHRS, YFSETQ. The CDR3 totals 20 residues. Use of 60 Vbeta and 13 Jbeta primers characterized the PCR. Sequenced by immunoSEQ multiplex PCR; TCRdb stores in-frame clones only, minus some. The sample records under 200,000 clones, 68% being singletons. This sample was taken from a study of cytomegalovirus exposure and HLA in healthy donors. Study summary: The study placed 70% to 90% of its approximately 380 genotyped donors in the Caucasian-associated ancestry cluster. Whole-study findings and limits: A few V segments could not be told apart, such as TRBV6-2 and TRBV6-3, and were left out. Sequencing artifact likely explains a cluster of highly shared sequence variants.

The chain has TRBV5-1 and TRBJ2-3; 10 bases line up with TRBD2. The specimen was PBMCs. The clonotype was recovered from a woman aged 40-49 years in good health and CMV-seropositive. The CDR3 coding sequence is TGCGCCAGCAGCTTGGCCAGGGGTGTTTTACTAGCGGGACTCACAGATACGCAGTATTTT. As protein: CASSLARGVLLAGLTDTQYF. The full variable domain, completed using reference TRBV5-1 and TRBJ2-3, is KAGVTQTPRYLIKTRGQQVTLSCSPISGHRSVSWYQQTPGQGLQFLFEYFSETQRNKGNFPGRFSGRQFSNSRSEMNVSTLELGDSALYLCASSLARGVLLAGLTDTQYFGPGTRLTVL.